This T cell receptor beta chain was sequenced for a study of blood T cell repertoires in COVID-19 (TCRdb year 2020). Study-wide context: Collaborator samples came from the United States, Italy and Spain and covered acute and convalescent phases of COVID-19. A freely available public database, intended as a resource for researchers studying the immune response to SARS-CoV-2, is where the repertoires were released. The material from the prospective study consisted of cDNA or gDNA derived from T cells, B-cell-depleted T cells, or PBMCs. Where available, HLA class I and class II types were obtained from metadata supplied by the sample provider rather than from assay-based typing. The sample metadata nearly always contained a de-identified subject ID, COVID-19 status, age in years and sex. The dataset comprised deeply sampled blood TCRbeta repertoires from subjects exposed to, actively infected with, or recovered from COVID-19. Samples were obtained from the ongoing ImmuneRACE study (first 160 participants) and from 1,254 subjects provided by 6 global collaborators. Results and caveats for the whole study, not just this receptor: Clinical and demographic metadata were provided uncurated, with the amount varying by source and participant.

TCRbeta CDR3 regions were amplified from genomic DNA using the immunoSEQ Assay, a bias-controlled multiplex PCR. The original methods were these. The number of nucleated cells in each sample was estimated from the amplification of reference gene primers within the assay. To quantify the absolute abundance of each unique TCRbeta CDR3 rearrangement, sequence reads were collapsed and filtered. Productive Simpson clonality was computed per sample as the square root of Simpson's diversity index over productive rearrangements. This immuneACCESS table, as held by TCRdb, lists in-frame sequences with V and J called but not all clones. Of the missing ones, under half trace to an unresolved V gene in checked studies; the others have no known cause. V and J calls and clone size are those listed in that table; D and trimming were worked out from the DNA. This sample lists about 180,000 clones; 85% to 90% were detected once. The ten largest account for 6.2% of the sample.

CDR1 and CDR2 (LNHDA, SQIVND) derive from the germline V gene (reference sequence). Reading from cysteine to phenylalanine, the CDR3 counts 17 amino acids. Left in the record is the CDR3 DNA by itself, 51 bases read in frame from the first base. After removal of 6 bases from V and 1 base from J, the junction retains 10 bases not matched to a gene. Enrolling through a virtual design, the prospective study's participants ranged in age from roughly 18 to 100 years and lived across roughly 23 United States geographic areas. In the prospective study, participants were assigned to cohorts based on the clinical history participants reported in a screening survey and a study questionnaire. Recovered participants in ImmuneRACE Cohort 3 were defined by two consecutive negative NP/OP PCR tests, clearance by a healthcare professional, or resolution of symptoms. In the prospective study, mobile phlebotomists collected whole blood, serum and a nasopharyngeal or oropharyngeal swab from each participant. Additional blood draws and questionnaires over an approximately two-month period could optionally be provided by prospective study participants. Before DNA extraction, blood samples from the prospective study were shipped at room temperature or frozen.

In the case of this clone: Its cognate antigen has yet to be identified. No base qualities exist here, and no much larger clone lies one base off it.

Sequencing was done on a sample of PBMCs or T cells enriched from blood (not recorded which). The receptor was isolated from a man aged 40-49 years who had recovered from COVID-19. The V and J segments used are TRBV19 and TRBJ1-4, with 8 bases in between that match TRBD1. The sequenced DNA: TGTGCCAGTAGCAAGGGGACAGGAGGGGGAACTAATGAAAAACTGTTTTTT. It specifies CASSKGTGGGTNEKLFF.